These 21 T cell receptor beta chains were sequenced from one sample in a study of T cells in Graves' hyperthyroidism and ophthalmopathy. Amplification of TCR beta CDR3 regions used RNA as the template. TCR CDR3 regions were first amplified by RT-PCR with HTBI primers. TCRdb reanalysed the multiplex PCR reads using MiXCR and keeps one entry per CDR3 protein. The top ten clones hold 14% of a sample with over 500,000 distinct CDR3 sequences, roughly 15% of them seen once. Sequenced sample: blood. The receptors originated from a woman between 40 and 50 years old with Graves' hyperthyroidism.

This clonotype was counted between two and nine times. In DNA form, the CDR3 reads TGTGCCAGCAGAATCAGGGGTGCCTATGGCTACACCTTC. It is translated as CASRIRGAYGYTF. The chain uses TRBV6-1 and TRBJ1-2, with D possibly matching TRBD1 (6 bases). This CDR3 is built from 13 residues. Trimming shortened V by 6 bases and J by 4 bases, and 12 bases separated the two germline ends. Germline loops: CDR1 MNHNS, CDR2 SASEGT.

This clonotype was detected ten times or more. V usage is TRBV20-1 and J usage is TRBJ2-1; the D gene is possibly TRBD1 (5 bases). Germline assignment: CDR1 DFQATT and CDR2 SNEGSKA (reference sequence). The CDR3 has 13 amino acids. V was clipped by 5 bases and J by 4 bases, with 12 bases between them. In DNA form, the CDR3 reads TGCAGTGCTCCCGACAGCCTATACAATGAGCAGTTCTTC. This encodes CSAPDSLYNEQFF.

The chain carries TRBV20-1 and TRBJ2-7, with 10 bases that match TRBD1. The length of the CDR3 is 14 residues. Trimming removed 6 bases from V and 3 bases from J; junction bases left unmatched: 8. Germline CDR1 DFQATT, CDR2 SNEGSKA (reference sequence). The DNA for the CDR3 is TGCAGTGCAGCTACCGGGACAGGGGACTACGAGCAGTACTTC. Translation: CSAATGTGDYEQYF.

In this sample, this clonotype turned up many times. The gene calls are TRBV6-1 and TRBJ1-4, with D unclear. V was trimmed by 5 bases and J by 8 bases, leaving 15 bases between them. Germline CDR1 MNHNS, CDR2 SASEGT. The CDR3 contains 14 residues. Here the CDR3 DNA reads TGTGCCAGCAGTAGCCGATCGGAAGGGGAAAAACTGTTTTTT. Its protein is CASSSRSEGEKLFF.

The genes are TRBV7-2 and TRBJ1-2; no clear D. The CDR3 contains 12 residues. V gave up 0 bases and J gave up 7 bases, with 6 bases separating them. The germline CDR1 and CDR2 sequences are SGHTA and FQGNSA. The CDR3 coding sequence is TGTGCCAGCAGCTTAGCGTTTGGTGGCTACACCTTC. Protein sequence: CASSLAFGGYTF.

This clonotype was recorded many times. The gene calls are TRBV7-9 and TRBJ2-1, with TRBD2 as a possible D gene (6 bases). The CDR3 is made up of 11 amino acids. Germline lookup yields CDR1 SEHNR and CDR2 FQNEAQ (reference sequence). The V gene lost 4 bases and the J gene lost 8 bases, with 6 bases spanning the gap. In nucleotides, the CDR3 is TGTGCCAGCAGCTGGGGGGATGAGCAGTTCTTC. Amino acid sequence: CASSWGDEQFF.

This clonotype was seen many times. The rearrangement joins TRBV6-2 or TRBV6-3 to TRBJ2-7; 7 bases are a match to TRBD2. The CDR3 runs 15 residues. From germline, CDR1 is MNHEY and CDR2 SVGEGT. V lost 0 bases, J lost 1 base, and 3 bases stayed unmatched. CDR3 bases: TGTGCCAGCAGTTACTCCAGGACTAGGTCCTACGAGCAGTACTTC. Its translation is CASSYSRTRSYEQYF.

This clonotype has at least ten counts. The chain carries TRBV20-1 and TRBJ2-3; D may be TRBD2 (6 bases). The CDR3 totals 15 residues. Trimming removed 6 bases from V and 4 bases from J, with 20 bases in between. In germline, CDR1 is DFQATT, CDR2 SNEGSKA (reference sequence). CDR3 loop: CSAGQPRGGADTQYF. The CDR3 DNA reads TGCAGTGCGGGGCAACCTAGGGGAGGCGCAGATACGCAGTATTTT.

This clonotype was observed at least ten times. This chain uses TRBV6-1 with TRBJ1-5, with a possible D match to TRBD1 (5 bases). V was cut by 4 bases and J by 7 bases, with 23 bases left in between. There are 17 residues in the CDR3. Germline V gene data show CDR1 as MNHNS and CDR2 as SASEGT. The CDR3 sequence: CASSGKELRVLRQPQHF. CDR3 in DNA: TGTGCCAGCAGTGGTAAGGAGCTCAGGGTCCTCAGACAGCCCCAGCATTTT.

This sequence joins TRBV9 and TRBJ2-7, with 9 bases identical to TRBD2. The length of the CDR3 is 15 residues. CDR1 is SGDLS and CDR2 is YYNGEE in the germline V gene. V gave up 0 bases and J gave up 2 bases; unmatched junction bases: 3. This CDR3 reads CASSVGLAEPYEQYF. The CDR3 coding sequence is TGTGCCAGCAGCGTAGGACTAGCGGAGCCCTACGAGCAGTACTTC.

CDR3 amino acids: CASSQQGTGGSGYTF. The DNA of the CDR3 is TGTGCCAGCAGTCAACAAGGGACAGGGGGCTCTGGCTACACCTTC. The rearrangement links TRBV6-2 or TRBV6-3 to TRBJ1-2, with 12 bases identical to TRBD1. Losses at the gene ends were 5 bases for V and 7 bases for J; bases not matched to a gene: 8. The CDR3 is 15 amino acids. Germline CDR1 MNHEY, CDR2 SVGEGT.

Worth noting for this clonotype: This clone may be a read error of a much larger clone one base away. The CDR3 does not close with the conserved phenylalanine or tryptophan, likely indicating a read error. J is TRBJ2-5 and V is TRBV27; D possibly corresponds to TRBD2 (5 bases). The CDR3 sequence is 14 residues long. V lost 4 bases and J 1 base, leaving 10 bases between the germline ends. Germline V CDR1 and CDR2: MNHEY, SMNVEV (reference sequence). The CDR3 spells CASSSRTLQETQYS. In DNA, the CDR3 is TGTGCCAGCAGTTCCCGGACTCTCCAAGAGACCCAGTACTCC.

This clonotype was observed a few times. It may be a read error: a sequence one base away is much more abundant. The V call is TRBV7-3, the J call TRBJ2-3, with TRBD2 identical over 7 bases. This CDR3 contains 15 residues. Per the germline V gene, CDR1 is SGHTA and CDR2 is FQGTGA. CDR3 coding DNA: TGTGCCCGCAGCCTAACCGGGACTATCACAGATACGCAGTATTTT. It is translated as CARSLTGTITDTQYF.

V gene TRBV9 combines with J gene TRBJ1-1; 7 bases agree with TRBD1. The length of the CDR3 is 13 residues. Germline CDR1 is SGDLS and CDR2 is YYNGEE. V lost 0 bases, J lost 6 bases, and 2 bases stayed unmatched. Here the CDR3 reads CASSVEGAPEAFF. In DNA form, the CDR3 reads TGTGCCAGCAGCGTAGAGGGGGCGCCTGAAGCTTTCTTT.

This chain joins TRBV9 and TRBJ2-1; 7 positions agree with TRBD1. Germline V gene lookup returns CDR1 SGDLS and CDR2 YYNGEE. Losses at the gene ends were 3 bases for V and 5 bases for J; bases not matched to a gene: 2. The CDR3 runs to 13 residues. CDR3 nucleotide sequence: TGTGCCAGCAGCGGGACAGGAGACAATGAGCAGTTCTTC. Translation gives CASSGTGDNEQFF.

A few counts support this clonotype. The V call is TRBV24-1, the J call TRBJ2-1; 10 nucleotides line up with TRBD2. CDR1 is KGHDR, CDR2 SFDVKD, per germline. This CDR3 is built from 17 residues. The trim removed 3 bases at V and 3 bases at J, leaving 7 bases unmatched. The CDR3 bases are TGTGCCACCAGTGATGGGACTAGCGCCGAGCACTACAATGAGCAGTTCTTC. It encodes CATSDGTSAEHYNEQFF.

In this sample, this clonotype turned up many times. The chain has TRBV20-1 and TRBJ2-5, with 8 nucleotides matching TRBD2. Germline values: CDR1 DFQATT, CDR2 SNEGSKA (reference sequence). This CDR3 region has 16 residues. Trimming removed 3 bases from V and 4 bases from J; junction bases left unmatched: 13. The DNA of the CDR3 is TGCAGTGCTAGTAGTTCCGTGACTAGCGTTAGAGAGACCCAGTACTTC. It codes for CSASSSVTSVRETQYF.

About this clonotype itself: One junction end disagrees with the germline gene, perhaps due to a read error. The chain uses TRBV6-5 and TRBJ2-3; D not resolved. Germline V gives CDR1 MNHEY, CDR2 SVGAGI. This CDR3 contains 12 residues. CDR3 loop: CATSFRPVTQYF. The CDR3 DNA is TGTGCCACCAGTTTCAGGCCAGTTACGCAGTATTTT.

Of note for this clonotype: A much larger clone is a single base away; this may be a read error. The chain links TRBV28 to TRBJ2-7; D ambiguous. Trimming left V 3 bases short and J 0 bases short, with 9 bases between. CDR3 length equals 14 residues. CDR1 MDHEN and CDR2 SYDVKM come from the germline V gene. The CDR3 is CASSFGRVSYEQYF. As DNA, the CDR3 is TGTGCCAGCAGTTTCGGACGGGTCTCCTACGAGCAGTACTTC.

To note about this clonotype: A much more abundant neighbour one base away suggests this may be a read error. This chain links TRBV20-1 with TRBJ1-5; D unclear. The V gene's germline CDR1 is DFQATT and CDR2 SNEGSKA (reference sequence). V was clipped by 2 bases and J by 7 bases, with 15 bases between them. The CDR3 has 14 amino acids. CDR3 loop: CSARNSVWEQPQHF. The CDR3 DNA follows: TGCAGTGCTAGAAATTCCGTTTGGGAACAGCCCCAGCATTTT.

This clonotype was observed at least ten times. The chain combines TRBV29-1 with TRBJ2-1, with 11 nucleotides matching TRBD2. There are 14 residues in the CDR3. CDR1 and CDR2 from the germline V gene are SQVTM and ANQGSEA. Unmatched junction bases numbered 7, after V lost 7 bases and J lost 5 bases. The DNA for the CDR3 is TGCAGCGCCTTTCTAGCGGGAGGCGACAATGAGCAGTTCTTC. Translated: CSAFLAGGDNEQFF.